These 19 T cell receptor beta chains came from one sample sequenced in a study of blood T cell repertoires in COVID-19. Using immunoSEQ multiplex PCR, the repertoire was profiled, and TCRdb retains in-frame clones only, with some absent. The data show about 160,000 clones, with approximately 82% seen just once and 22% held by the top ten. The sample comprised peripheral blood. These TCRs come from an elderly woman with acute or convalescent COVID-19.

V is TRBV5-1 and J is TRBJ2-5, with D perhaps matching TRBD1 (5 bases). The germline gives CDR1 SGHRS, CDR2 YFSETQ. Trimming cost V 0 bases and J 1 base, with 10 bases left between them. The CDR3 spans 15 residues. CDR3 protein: CASSLAQQVQETQYF. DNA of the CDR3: TGCGCCAGCAGCTTGGCTCAACAGGTCCAAGAGACCCAGTACTTC.

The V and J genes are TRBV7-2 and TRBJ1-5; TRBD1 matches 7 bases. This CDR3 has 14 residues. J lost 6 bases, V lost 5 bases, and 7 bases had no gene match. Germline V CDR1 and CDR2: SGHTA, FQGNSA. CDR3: CASSLRQGSQPQHF. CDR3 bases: TGTGCCAGCAGCCTCAGACAGGGATCTCAGCCCCAGCATTTT.

CDR3: CASSQGRQGNEQYF. Written as DNA, the CDR3 is TGTGCCAGCAGCCAGGGGCGGCAGGGCAACGAGCAGTACTTC. V and J are TRBV3-1 (or the pseudogene TRBV3-2) and TRBJ2-7; D perhaps matches TRBD1 (5 bases). The CDR3 length is 14 residues. The ends were cut back, 3 bases at V and 5 bases at J, with 14 bases in the middle. Looked up from germline, CDR1 is LGHDT and CDR2 is YNNKEL (reference sequence).

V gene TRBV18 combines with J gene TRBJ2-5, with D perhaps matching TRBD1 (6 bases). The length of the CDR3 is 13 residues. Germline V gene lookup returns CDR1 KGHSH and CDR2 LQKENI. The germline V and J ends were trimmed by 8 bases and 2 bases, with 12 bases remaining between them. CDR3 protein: CASLGHIQETQYF. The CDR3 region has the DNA TGTGCCAGCCTGGGACATATTCAAGAGACCCAGTACTTC.

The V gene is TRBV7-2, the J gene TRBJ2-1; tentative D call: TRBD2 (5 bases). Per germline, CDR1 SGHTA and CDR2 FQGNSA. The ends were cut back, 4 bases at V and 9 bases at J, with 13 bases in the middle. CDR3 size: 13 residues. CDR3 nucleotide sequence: TGTGCCAGCAGCTCCTGGGAGACGGTTGAGCAGTTCTTC. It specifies CASSSWETVEQFF.

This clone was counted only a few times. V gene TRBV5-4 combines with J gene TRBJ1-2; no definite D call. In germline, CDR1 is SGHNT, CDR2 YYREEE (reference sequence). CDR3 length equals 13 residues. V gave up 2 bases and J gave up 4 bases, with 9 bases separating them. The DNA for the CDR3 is TGTGCCAGCAGCTTTAGTCGGGGCTATGGCTACACCTTC. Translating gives CASSFSRGYGYTF. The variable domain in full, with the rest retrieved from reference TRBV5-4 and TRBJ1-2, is ETGVTQSPTHLIKTRGQQVTLRCSSQSGHNTVSWYQQALGQGPQFIFQYYREEENGRGNFPPRFSGLQFPNYSSELNVNALELDDSALYLCASSFSRGYGYTFGSGTRLTVV.

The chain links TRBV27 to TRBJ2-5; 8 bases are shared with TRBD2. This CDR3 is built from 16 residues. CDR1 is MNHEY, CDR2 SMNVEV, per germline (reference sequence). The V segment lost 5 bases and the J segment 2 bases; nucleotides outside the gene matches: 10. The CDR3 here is CASSPSLSGDQETQYF. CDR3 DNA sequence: TGTGCCAGCAGTCCCTCCCTTAGCGGGGATCAAGAGACCCAGTACTTC.

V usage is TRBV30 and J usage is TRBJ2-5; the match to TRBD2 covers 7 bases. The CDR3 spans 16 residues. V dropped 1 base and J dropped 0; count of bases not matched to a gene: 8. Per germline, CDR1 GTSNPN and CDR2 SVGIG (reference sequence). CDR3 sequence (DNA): TGTGCCTGGAGTGGGGGGGGACGCGAGGACCAAGAGACCCAGTACTTC. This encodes CAWSGGGREDQETQYF.

CDR3 sequence: CASSQPGWPYEQYF. The CDR3 nucleotides are TGCGCCAGCAGTCAACCGGGGTGGCCCTACGAGCAGTACTTC. The rearrangement joins TRBV23-1 to TRBJ2-7; TRBD2 might be the D (5 bases). TRBV23-1 belongs to the ORF category, with a function that is uncertain. The CDR3 is 14 residues long. The germline V and J ends were trimmed by 2 bases and 2 bases, with 10 bases remaining between them.

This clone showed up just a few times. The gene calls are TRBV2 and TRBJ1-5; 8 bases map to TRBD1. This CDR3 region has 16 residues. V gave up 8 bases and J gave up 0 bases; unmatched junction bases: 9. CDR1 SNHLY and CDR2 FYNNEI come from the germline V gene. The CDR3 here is CASWGTGDYSNQPQHF. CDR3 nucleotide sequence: TGTGCCAGCTGGGGGACAGGAGATTATAGCAATCAGCCCCAGCATTTT.

DNA for the CDR3: TGTGCCAGCAGCCAACCAATAGCGGGAAGCAATGAGCAGTTCTTC. It is translated as CASSQPIAGSNEQFF. J is TRBJ2-1 and V is TRBV3-1 (or the pseudogene TRBV3-2); 8 nucleotides match TRBD2. The CDR3 extends over 15 amino acids. Germline trimming cut 2 bases from V and 6 bases from J; bases unmatched to any gene: 6. Germline V gene lookup returns CDR1 LGHDT and CDR2 YNNKEL (reference sequence).

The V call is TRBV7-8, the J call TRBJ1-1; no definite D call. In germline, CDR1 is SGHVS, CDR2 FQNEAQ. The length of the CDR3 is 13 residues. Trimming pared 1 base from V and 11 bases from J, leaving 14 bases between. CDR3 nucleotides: TGTGCCAGCAGCTTAGGCCTCTTTGACGGGGCTTTCTTT. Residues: CASSLGLFDGAFF.

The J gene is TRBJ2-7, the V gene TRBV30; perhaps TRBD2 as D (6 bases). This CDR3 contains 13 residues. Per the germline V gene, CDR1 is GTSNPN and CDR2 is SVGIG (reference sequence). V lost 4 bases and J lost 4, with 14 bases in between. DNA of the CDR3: TGTGCCTGGACAGGTCCGGAGGGGTACGAGCAGTACTTC. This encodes CAWTGPEGYEQYF.

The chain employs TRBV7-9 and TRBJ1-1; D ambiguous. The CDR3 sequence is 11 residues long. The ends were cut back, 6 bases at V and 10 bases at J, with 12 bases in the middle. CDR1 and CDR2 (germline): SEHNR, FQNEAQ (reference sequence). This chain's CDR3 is CASSSTVGAFF. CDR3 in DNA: TGTGCCAGCAGTTCCACAGTCGGAGCTTTCTTT.

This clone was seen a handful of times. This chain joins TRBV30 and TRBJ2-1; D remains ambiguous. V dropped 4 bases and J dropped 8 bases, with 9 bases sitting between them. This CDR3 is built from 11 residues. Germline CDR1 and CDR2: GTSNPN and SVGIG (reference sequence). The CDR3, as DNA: TGTGCCTGGAAAGTACTGGATGAGCAGTTCTTC. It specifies CAWKVLDEQFF.

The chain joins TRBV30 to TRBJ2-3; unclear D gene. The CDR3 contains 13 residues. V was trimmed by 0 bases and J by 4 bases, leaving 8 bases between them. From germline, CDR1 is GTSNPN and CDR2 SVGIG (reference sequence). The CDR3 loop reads CAWSVTAPDTQYF. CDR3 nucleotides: TGTGCCTGGAGTGTCACAGCCCCAGATACGCAGTATTTT.

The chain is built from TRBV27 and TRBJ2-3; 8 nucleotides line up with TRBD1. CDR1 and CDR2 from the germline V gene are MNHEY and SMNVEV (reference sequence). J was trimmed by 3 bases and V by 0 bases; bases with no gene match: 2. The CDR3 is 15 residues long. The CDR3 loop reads CASSLSGTGTDTQYF. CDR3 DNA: TGTGCCAGCAGTTTATCCGGGACAGGTACAGATACGCAGTATTTT.

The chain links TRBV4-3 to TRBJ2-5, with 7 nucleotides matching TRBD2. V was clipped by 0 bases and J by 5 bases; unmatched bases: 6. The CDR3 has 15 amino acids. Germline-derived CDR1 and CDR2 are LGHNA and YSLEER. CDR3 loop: CASSQDRGGLETQYF. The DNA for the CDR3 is TGCGCCAGCAGCCAAGATAGGGGAGGGCTGGAGACCCAGTACTTC.

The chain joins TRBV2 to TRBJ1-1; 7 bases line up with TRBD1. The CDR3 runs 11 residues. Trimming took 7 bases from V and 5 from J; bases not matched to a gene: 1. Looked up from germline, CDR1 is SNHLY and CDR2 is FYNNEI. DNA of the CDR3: TGTGCCAGCACACAGGGGACTGAAGCTTTCTTT. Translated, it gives CASTQGTEAFF.